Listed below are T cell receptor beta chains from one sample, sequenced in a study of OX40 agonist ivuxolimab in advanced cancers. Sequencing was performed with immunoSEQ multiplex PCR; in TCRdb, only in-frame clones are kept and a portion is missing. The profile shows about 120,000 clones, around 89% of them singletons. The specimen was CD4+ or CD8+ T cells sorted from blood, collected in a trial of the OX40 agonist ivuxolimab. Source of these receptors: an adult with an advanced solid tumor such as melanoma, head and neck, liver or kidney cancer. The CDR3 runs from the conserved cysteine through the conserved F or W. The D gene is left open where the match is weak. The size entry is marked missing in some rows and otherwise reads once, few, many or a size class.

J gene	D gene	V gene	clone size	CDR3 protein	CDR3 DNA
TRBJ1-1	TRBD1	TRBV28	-	CASSSSLTGRAGNTEAFF	TGTGCCAGCAGTTCCTCTCTGACAGGGAGGGCGGGGAACACTGAAGCTTTCTTT
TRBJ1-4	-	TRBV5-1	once	CASSDPATALNEKLFF	TGCGCCAGCAGCGACCCCGCGACGGCTCTTAATGAAAAACTGTTTTTT
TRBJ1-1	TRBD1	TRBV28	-	CASPGQGEGNTEAFF	TGTGCCAGCCCCGGACAGGGGGAAGGGAACACTGAAGCTTTCTTT
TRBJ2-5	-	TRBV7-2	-	CASRPENIGETQYF	TGTGCCAGCAGACCCGAGAATATCGGGGAGACCCAGTACTTC
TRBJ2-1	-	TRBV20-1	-	CSATPNNEQFF	TGCAGTGCTACGCCTAACAATGAGCAGTTCTTC
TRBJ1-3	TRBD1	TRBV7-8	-	CASSLDPGSTGGIAGNTIYF	TGTGCCAGCAGCTTAGACCCCGGGTCAACAGGGGGAATAGCGGGAAACACCATATATTTT
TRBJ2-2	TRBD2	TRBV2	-	CASSESGGTSGLSNTGELFF	TGTGCCAGCAGTGAATCAGGAGGGACTAGCGGGCTTTCGAACACCGGGGAGCTGTTTTTT
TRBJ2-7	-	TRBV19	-	CASSPSGSFYEQYF	TGTGCAAGCTCCCCCTCCGGGTCCTTCTACGAGCAGTACTTC
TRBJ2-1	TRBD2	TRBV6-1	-	CASSVSRIVAGGWNEQFF	TGTGCCAGCAGTGTCTCTCGTATAGTGGCGGGGGGTTGGAATGAGCAGTTCTTC
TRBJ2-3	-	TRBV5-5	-	CASSFISGSTDTQYF	TGTGCCAGCAGCTTTATTTCGGGTAGCACAGATACGCAGTATTTT
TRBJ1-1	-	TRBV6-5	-	CASSYSGVLNTEAFF	TGTGCCAGCAGTTACTCGGGGGTCCTGAACACTGAAGCTTTCTTT
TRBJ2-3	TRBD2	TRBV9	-	CASSAMASGPSDTQYF	TGTGCCAGCAGCGCGATGGCTAGCGGGCCTTCAGATACGCAGTATTTT
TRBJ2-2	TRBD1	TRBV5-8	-	CASSLNRGPNTGELFF	TGTGCCAGCAGCTTAAACAGGGGGCCGAACACCGGGGAGCTGTTTTTT
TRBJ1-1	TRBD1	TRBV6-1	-	CASSAFGTANTEAFF	TGTGCCAGCAGTGCGTTTGGGACAGCGAACACTGAAGCTTTCTTT
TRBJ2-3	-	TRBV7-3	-	CASSLLLSTDTQYF	TGTGCCAGCAGCTTACTTCTTAGCACAGATACGCAGTATTTT
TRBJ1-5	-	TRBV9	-	CASSVSGTQNQPQHF	TGTGCCAGCAGCGTTTCAGGTACTCAAAATCAGCCCCAGCATTTT
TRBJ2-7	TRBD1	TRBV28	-	CASSPQGDEQYF	TGTGCCAGCAGTCCCCAGGGGGACGAGCAGTACTTC
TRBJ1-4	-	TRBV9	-	CASSVEAIRVEKLFF	TGTGCCAGCAGCGTAGAGGCGATACGGGTTGAAAAACTGTTTTTT
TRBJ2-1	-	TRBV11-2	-	CASSLVYEQFF	TGTGCCAGCAGCTTAGTCTATGAGCAGTTCTTC
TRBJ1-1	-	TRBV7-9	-	CASSSPWSEAFF	TGTGCCAGCAGCTCCCCGTGGTCTGAAGCTTTCTTT
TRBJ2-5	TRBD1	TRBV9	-	CASSERTGGETQYF	TGTGCCAGCAGCGAGAGGACAGGCGGGGAGACCCAGTACTTC
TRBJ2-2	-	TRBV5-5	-	CASETPAGELFF	TGTGCCAGCGAAACCCCGGCCGGGGAGCTGTTTTTT
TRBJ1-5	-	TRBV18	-	CASSRRASTNQPQHF	TGTGCCAGCTCACGACGGGCCTCTACCAATCAGCCCCAGCATTTT
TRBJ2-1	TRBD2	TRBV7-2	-	CASSLGPGGVNEQFF	TGTGCCAGCAGCTTAGGACCGGGGGGGGTGAATGAGCAGTTCTTC
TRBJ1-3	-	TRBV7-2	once	CATRIGSGNTIYF	TGTGCCACCCGGATCGGTAGTGGAAACACCATATATTTT
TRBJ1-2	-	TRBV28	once	CASSLTQNYGYTF	TGTGCCAGCAGTTTAACCCAGAACTATGGCTACACCTTC
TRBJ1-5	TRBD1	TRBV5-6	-	CASSRTGVNQPQHF	TGTGCCAGCAGCAGGACAGGGGTCAATCAGCCCCAGCATTTT
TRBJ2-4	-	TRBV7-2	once	CASSLAQNLAKNIQYF	TGTGCCAGCAGCTTAGCCCAGAATCTAGCCAAAAACATTCAGTACTTC
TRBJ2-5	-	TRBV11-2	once	CASSSSPRWETQYF	TGTGCCAGCAGCTCCTCCCCCCGGTGGGAGACCCAGTACTTC